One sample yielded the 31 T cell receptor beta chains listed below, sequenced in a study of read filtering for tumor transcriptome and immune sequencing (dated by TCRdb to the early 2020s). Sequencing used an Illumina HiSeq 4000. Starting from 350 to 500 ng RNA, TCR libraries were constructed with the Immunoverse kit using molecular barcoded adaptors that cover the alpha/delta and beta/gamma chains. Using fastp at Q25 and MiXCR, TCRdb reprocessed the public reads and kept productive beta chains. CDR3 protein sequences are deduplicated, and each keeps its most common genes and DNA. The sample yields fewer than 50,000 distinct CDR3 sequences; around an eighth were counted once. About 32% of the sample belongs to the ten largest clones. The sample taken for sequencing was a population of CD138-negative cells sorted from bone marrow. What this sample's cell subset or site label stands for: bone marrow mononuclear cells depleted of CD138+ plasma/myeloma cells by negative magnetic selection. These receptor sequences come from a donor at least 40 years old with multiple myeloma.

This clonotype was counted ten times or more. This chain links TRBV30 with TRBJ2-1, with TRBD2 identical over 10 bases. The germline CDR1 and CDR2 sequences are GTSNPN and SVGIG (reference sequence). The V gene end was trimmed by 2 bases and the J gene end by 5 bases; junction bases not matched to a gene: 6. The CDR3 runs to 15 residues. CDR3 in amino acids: CAWSQAGGPHNEQFF. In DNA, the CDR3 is TGTGCCTGGAGTCAAGCGGGAGGGCCCCACAATGAGCAGTTCTTC.

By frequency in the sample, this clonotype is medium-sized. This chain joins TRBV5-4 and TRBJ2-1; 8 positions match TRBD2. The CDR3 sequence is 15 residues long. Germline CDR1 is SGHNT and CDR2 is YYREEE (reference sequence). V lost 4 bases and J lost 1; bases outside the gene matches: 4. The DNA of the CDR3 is TGTGCCAGCAGCCCTCCTAGCGGGTCCTACAATGAGCAGTTCTTC. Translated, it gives CASSPPSGSYNEQFF. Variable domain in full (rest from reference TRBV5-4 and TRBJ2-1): ETGVTQSPTHLIKTRGQQVTLRCSSQSGHNTVSWYQQALGQGPQFIFQYYREEENGRGNFPPRFSGLQFPNYSSELNVNALELDDSALYLCASSPPSGSYNEQFFGPGTRLTVL.

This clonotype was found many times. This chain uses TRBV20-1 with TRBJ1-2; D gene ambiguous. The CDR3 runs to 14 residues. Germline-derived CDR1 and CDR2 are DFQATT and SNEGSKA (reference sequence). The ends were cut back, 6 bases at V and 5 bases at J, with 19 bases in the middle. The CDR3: CSAPQSTTSYGYTF. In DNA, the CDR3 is TGCAGTGCCCCCCAGAGTACAACTTCGTATGGCTACACCTTC.

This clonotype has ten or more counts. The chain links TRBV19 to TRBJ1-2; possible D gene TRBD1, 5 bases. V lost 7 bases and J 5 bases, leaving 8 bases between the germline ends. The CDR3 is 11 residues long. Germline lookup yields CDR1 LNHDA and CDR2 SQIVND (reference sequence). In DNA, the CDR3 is TGTGCCAGTACCTCAGGGTATGGCTACACCTTC. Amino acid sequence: CASTSGYGYTF.

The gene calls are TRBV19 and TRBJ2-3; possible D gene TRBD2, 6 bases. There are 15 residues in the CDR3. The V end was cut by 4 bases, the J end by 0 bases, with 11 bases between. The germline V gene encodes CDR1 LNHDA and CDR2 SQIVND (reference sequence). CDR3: CASSKLASSTDTQYF. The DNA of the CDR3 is TGTGCCAGTAGTAAACTAGCATCTAGCACAGATACGCAGTATTTT. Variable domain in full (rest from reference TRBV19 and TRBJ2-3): DGGITQSPKYLFRKEGQNVTLSCEQNLNHDAMYWYRQDPGQGLRLIYYSQIVNDFQKGDIAEGYSVSREKKESFPLTVTSAQKNPTAFYLCASSKLASSTDTQYFGPGTRLTVL.

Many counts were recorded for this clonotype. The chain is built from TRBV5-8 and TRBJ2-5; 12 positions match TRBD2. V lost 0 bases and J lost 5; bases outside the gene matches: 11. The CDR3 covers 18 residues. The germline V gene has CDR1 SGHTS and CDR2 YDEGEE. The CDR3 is CASSLARLAGGSGETQYF. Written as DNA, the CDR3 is TGTGCCAGCAGCTTGGCTCGCCTAGCGGGAGGGTCCGGTGAGACCCAGTACTTC.

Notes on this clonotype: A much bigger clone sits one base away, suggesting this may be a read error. The CDR3 loop is CASSLDDTGELFF. The CDR3 DNA follows: TGTGCCAGCAGCTTAGACGACACCGGGGAGCTGTTTTTT. This sequence joins TRBV7-3 and TRBJ2-2; no clear D. The CDR3 sequence is 13 residues long. The V end was cut by 2 bases, the J end by 3 bases, with 4 bases between. The germline V gene encodes CDR1 SGHTA and CDR2 FQGTGA.

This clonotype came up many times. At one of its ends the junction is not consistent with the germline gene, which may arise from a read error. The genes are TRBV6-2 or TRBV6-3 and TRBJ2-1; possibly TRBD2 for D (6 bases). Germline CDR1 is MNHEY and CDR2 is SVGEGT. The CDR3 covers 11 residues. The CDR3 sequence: CASSRDSLEIF. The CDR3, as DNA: TGTGCCAGCAGTCGGGACTCCCTGGAGATCTTC.

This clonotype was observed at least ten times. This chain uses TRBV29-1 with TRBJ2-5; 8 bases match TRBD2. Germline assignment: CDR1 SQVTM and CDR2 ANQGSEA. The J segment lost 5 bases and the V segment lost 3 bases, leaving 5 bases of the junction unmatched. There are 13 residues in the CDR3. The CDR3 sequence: CSVDGRALETQYF. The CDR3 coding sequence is TGCAGCGTTGACGGGAGGGCCTTGGAGACCCAGTACTTC.

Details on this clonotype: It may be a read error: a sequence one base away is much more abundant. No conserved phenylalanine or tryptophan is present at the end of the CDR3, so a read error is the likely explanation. The CDR3 loop reads CSVEARDTQYY. For the CDR3, the DNA is TGCAGCGTTGAAGCCCGGGATACGCAGTATTAT. The rearrangement joins TRBV29-1 to TRBJ2-3; D call uncertain. This CDR3 comprises 11 residues. Trimming shortened V by 1 base and J by 6 bases, and 5 bases separated the two germline ends. Germline assignment: CDR1 SQVTM and CDR2 ANQGSEA.

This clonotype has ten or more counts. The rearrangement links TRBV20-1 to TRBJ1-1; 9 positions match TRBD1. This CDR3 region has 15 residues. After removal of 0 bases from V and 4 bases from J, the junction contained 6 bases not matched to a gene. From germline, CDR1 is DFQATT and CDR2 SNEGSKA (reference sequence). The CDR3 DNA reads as TGCAGTGCTAGAGATCTAGACAGGGGGAGCACTGAAGCTTTCTTT. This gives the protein CSARDLDRGSTEAFF.

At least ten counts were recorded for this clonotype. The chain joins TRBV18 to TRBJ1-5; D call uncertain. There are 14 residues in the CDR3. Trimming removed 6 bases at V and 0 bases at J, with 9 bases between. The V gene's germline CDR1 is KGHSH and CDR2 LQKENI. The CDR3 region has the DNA TGTGCCAGCTCCGTCGAGTATAGCAATCAGCCCCAGCATTTT. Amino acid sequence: CASSVEYSNQPQHF.

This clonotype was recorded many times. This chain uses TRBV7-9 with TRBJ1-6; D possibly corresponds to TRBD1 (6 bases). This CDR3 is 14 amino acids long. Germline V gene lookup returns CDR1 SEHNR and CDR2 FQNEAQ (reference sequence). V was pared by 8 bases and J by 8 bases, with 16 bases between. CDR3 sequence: CASGPRDRHSPLHF. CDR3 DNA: TGTGCCAGCGGCCCCCGTGACAGGCATTCACCCCTCCACTTT.

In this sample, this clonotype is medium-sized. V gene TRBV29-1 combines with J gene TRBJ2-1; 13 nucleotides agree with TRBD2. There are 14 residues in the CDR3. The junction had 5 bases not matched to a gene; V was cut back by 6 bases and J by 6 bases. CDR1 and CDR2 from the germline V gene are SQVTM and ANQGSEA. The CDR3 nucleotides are TGCAGCGTAGACGGGACTAGCGGGACCAATGAGCAGTTCTTC. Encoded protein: CSVDGTSGTNEQFF.

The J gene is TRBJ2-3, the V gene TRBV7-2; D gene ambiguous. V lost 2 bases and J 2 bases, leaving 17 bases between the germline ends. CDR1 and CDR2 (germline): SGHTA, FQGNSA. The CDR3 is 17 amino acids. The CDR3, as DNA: TGTGCCAGCAGCTTATCCATAGTCTCAGGAACCACAGATACGCAGTATTTT. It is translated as CASSLSIVSGTTDTQYF.

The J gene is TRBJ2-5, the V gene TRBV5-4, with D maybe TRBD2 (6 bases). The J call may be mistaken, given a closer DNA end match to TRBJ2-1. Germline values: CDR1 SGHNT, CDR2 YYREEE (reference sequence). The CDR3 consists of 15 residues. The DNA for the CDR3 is TGTGCCAGCAGCCCACTAGCAGACTACCAAGAGACCCAGTTCTTC. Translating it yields CASSPLADYQETQFF.

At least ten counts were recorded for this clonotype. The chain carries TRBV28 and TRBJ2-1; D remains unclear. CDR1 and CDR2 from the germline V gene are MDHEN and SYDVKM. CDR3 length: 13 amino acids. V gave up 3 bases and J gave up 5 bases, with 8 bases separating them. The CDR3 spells CASSFFLHNEQFF. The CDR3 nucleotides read TGTGCCAGCAGTTTCTTTCTACACAATGAGCAGTTCTTC.

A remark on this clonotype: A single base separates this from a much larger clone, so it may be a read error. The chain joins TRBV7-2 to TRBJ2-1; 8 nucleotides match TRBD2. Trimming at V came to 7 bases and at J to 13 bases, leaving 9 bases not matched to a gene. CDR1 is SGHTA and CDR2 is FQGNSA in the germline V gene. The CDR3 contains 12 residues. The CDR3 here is CASTPLAGIQFF. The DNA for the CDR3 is TGTGCCAGCACCCCCTTAGCGGGGATACAGTTCTTC. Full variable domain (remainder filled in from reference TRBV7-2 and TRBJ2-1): GAGVSQSPSNKVTEKGKDVELRCDPISGHTALYWYRQSLGQGLEFLIYFQGNSAPDKSGLPSDRFSAERTGGSVSTLTIQRTQQEDSAVYLCASTPLAGIQFFGPGTRLTVL.

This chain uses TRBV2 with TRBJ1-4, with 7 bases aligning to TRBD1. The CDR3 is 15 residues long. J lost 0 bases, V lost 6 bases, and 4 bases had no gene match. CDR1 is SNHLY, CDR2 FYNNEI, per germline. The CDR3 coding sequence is TGTGCCAGCAGGGGTGGGACAGCAACTAATGAAAAACTGTTTTTT. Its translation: CASRGGTATNEKLFF.

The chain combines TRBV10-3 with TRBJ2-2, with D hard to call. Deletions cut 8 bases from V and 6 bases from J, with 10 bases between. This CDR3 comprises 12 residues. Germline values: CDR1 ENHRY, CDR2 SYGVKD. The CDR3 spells CAIREIAGELFF. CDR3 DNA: TGTGCCATCCGAGAAATTGCCGGGGAGCTGTTTTTT.

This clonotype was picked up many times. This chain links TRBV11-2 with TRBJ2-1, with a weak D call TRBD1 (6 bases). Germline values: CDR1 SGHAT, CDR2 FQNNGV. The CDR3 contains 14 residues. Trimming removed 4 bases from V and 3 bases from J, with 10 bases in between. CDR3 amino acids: CASSSTGYYNEQFF. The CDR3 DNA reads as TGTGCCAGCAGCTCGACAGGATACTACAATGAGCAGTTCTTC.

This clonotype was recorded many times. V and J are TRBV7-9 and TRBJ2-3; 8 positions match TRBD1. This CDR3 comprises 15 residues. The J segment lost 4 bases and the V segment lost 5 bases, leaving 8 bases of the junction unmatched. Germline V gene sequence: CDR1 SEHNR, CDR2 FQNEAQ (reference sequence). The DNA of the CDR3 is TGTGCCAGCAGCCGACAGGGGAACAGCGCAGATACGCAGTATTTT. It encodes CASSRQGNSADTQYF. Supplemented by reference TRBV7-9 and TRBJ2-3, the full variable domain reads DTGVSQNPRHKITKRGQNVTFRCDPISEHNRLYWYRQTLGQGPEFLTYFQNEAQLEKSRLLSDRFSAERPKGSFSTLEIQRTEQGDSAMYLCASSRQGNSADTQYFGPGTRLTVL.

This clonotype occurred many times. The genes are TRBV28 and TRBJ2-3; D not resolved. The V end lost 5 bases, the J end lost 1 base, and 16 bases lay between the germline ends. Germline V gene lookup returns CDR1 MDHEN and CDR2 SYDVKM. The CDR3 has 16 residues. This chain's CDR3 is CASSTAPRQGTDTQYF. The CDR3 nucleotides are TGTGCCAGCAGTACCGCTCCTCGGCAGGGCACAGATACGCAGTATTTT. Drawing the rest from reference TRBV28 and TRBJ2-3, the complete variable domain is DVKVTQSSRYLVKRTGEKVFLECVQDMDHENMFWYRQDPGLGLRLIYFSYDVKMKEKGDIPEGYSVSREKKERFSLILESASTNQTSMYLCASSTAPRQGTDTQYFGPGTRLTVL.

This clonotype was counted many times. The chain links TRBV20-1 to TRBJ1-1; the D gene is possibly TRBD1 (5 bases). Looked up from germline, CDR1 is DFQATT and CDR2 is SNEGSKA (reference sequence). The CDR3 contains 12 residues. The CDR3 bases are TGCAGGCCAGCCGGGGGGGGGACTGAAGCTTTCTTT. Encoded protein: CRPAGGGTEAFF.

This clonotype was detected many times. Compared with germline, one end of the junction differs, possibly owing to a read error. The CDR3 sequence: CAGSLALAGRDEQYF. The CDR3 nucleotides read TGTGCCGGCAGCTTGGCCCTAGCGGGGCGGGACGAGCAGTACTTC. V gene TRBV7-8 combines with J gene TRBJ2-7, with TRBD2 matching 9 bases. Germline CDR1 is SGHVS and CDR2 is FQNEAQ. The CDR3 consists of 15 residues.

DNA of the CDR3: TGCAGCGTTGGTAATAGCGGGAACAATGAGCAGTTCTTC. Protein: CSVGNSGNNEQFF. The chain combines TRBV29-1 with TRBJ2-1, with 8 bases identical to TRBD2. The V gene end was trimmed by 4 bases and the J gene end by 5 bases; junction bases not matched to a gene: 4. Germline lookup yields CDR1 SQVTM and CDR2 ANQGSEA. The CDR3 runs 13 residues.

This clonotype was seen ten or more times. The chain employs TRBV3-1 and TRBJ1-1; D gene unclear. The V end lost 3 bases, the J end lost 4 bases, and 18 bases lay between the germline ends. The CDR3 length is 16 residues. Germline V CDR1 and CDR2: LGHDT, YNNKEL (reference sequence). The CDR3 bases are TGTGCCAGCAGCCACGTAGTCGGCAGGCGGGGCACTGAAGCTTTCTTT. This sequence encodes CASSHVVGRRGTEAFF.

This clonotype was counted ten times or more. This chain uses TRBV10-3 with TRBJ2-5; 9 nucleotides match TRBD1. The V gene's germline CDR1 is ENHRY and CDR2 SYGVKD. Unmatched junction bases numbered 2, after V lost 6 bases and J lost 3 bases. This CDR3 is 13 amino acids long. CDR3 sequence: CAISDRGEETQYF. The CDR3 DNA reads TGTGCCATCAGCGACAGGGGGGAAGAGACCCAGTACTTC.

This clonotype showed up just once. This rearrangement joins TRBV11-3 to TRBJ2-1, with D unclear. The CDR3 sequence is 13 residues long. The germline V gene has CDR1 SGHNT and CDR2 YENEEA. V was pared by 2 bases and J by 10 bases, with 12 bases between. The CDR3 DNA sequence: TGTGCCAGCAGCTTAATAAGAGGAGAGGAGCAGTTCTTC. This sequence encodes CASSLIRGEEQFF.

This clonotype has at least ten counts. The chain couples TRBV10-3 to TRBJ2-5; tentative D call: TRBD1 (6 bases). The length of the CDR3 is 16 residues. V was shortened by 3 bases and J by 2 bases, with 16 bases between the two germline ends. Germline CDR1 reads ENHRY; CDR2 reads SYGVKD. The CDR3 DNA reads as TGTGCCATCAGTGACCCAAATGACAGGACTCAAGAGACCCAGTACTTC. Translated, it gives CAISDPNDRTQETQYF.

The CDR3 nucleotides are TGTGCCAGCAGCTGGGTAGACAATGAGCAGTTCTTC. This gives the protein CASSWVDNEQFF. The chain uses TRBV7-9 and TRBJ2-1; D remains ambiguous. The CDR3 has 12 amino acids. Trimming took 4 bases from V and 5 from J, leaving 6 bases between them. Germline-derived CDR1 and CDR2 are SEHNR and FQNEAQ (reference sequence).